This T cell receptor beta chain was identified during a study of cytomegalovirus exposure and HLA in healthy donors. Primers for the PCR totalled 60 Vbeta and 13 Jbeta. Method: immunoSEQ multiplex PCR; TCRdb's copy keeps in-frame clones and lacks some. The top ten hold 2.4% of the sample, which has roughly 80,000 clones, about 81% seen once. The study, taken as a whole, reports: Later analysis identified a missense DCLRE1C variant that was linked to TCR beta V- and J-gene trimming.

This clone was detected only once. Antigen specificity is unknown. The CDR3 is 16 amino acids. Trimming cost V 5 bases and J 8 bases, with 19 bases left between them. Germline V gene data show CDR1 as ENHRY and CDR2 as SYGVKD. The receptor was derived from a woman aged 45 to 65 in good health and CMV-seronegative. The sample comprised PBMCs. The chain uses TRBV10-3 and TRBJ1-6; possible D gene TRBD1, 5 bases. This CDR3 reads CAISQSGGATYSPLHF. CDR3 DNA: TGTGCCATCAGTCAATCCGGGGGAGCCACTTATTCACCCCTCCACTTT.